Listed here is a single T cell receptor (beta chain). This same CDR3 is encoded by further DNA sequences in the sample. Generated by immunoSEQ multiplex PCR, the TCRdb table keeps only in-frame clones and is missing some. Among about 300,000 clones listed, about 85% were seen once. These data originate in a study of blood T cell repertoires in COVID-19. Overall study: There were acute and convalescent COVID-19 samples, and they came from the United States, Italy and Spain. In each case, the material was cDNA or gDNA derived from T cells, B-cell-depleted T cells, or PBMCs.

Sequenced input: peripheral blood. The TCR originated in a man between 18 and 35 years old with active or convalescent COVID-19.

The CDR3 DNA reads TGTGCCAGCAGCTTCCGACTAGCGGGGGGTCCACGCACAGATACGCAGTATTTT. It is translated as CASSFRLAGGPRTDTQYF. This chain joins TRBV5-6 and TRBJ2-3; 13 bases align to TRBD2. The CDR3 length is 18 residues. CDR1 is SGHDT and CDR2 is YYEEEE in the germline V gene. V dropped 2 bases and J dropped 1; count of bases not matched to a gene: 7.